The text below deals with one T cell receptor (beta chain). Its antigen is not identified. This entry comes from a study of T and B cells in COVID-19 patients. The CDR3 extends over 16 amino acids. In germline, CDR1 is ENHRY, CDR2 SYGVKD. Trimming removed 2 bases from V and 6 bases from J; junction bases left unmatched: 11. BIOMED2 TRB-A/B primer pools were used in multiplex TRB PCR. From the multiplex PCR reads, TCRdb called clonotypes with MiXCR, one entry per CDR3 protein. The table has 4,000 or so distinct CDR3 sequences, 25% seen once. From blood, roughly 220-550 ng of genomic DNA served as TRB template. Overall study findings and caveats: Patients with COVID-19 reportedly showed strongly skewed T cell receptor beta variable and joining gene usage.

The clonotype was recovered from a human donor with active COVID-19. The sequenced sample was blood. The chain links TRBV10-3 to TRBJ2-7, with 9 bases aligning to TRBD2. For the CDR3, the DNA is TGTGCCATCAGTGAGGCCCAGCGGGAGGCTCGTTCCGAGCAGTACTTC. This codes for CAISEAQREARSEQYF.